Listed below are T cell receptor beta chains from one sample, sequenced in a study of shared clonotypes between healthy human individuals. Sequencing was performed with immunoSEQ multiplex PCR; in TCRdb, only in-frame clones are kept and a portion is missing. The profile shows a few million clones, around 90% of them singletons. The specimen sequenced was naive CD4+ T cells from PBMCs. The source is a man between 18 and 29 years old in good health. Some clones in this sample may be carry-over from other donors' samples. Each CDR3 is given with its conserved first and last residue. D genes are given only for firm matches.

TRBV5-4	NA	TRBJ1-3	CASSFGGAGNTIYF
TRBV28	TRBD1	TRBJ2-3	CASSHRQGRRTDTQYF
TRBV29-1	NA	TRBJ2-4	CSVAPRLAKNIQYF
TRBV29-1	NA	TRBJ1-5	CSVSGSNQPQHF
TRBV6-1	TRBD2	TRBJ2-1	CASSKTSFSEQFF
TRBV7-2	TRBD2	TRBJ2-5	CASSHQRLAGEETQYF
TRBV6-5	NA	TRBJ1-4	CASRGPGGEKLFF
TRBV6-1	NA	TRBJ1-2	CASSTQYYGYTF
TRBV5-1	NA	TRBJ2-7	CASSLGATSSYEQYF
TRBV11-2	NA	TRBJ1-1	CASSLVSAGGGRYAEAFF
TRBV7-9	TRBD1	TRBJ2-7	CASSPDGTGAAEQYF
TRBV2	NA	TRBJ1-4	CASSQGGATNEKLFF
TRBV7-9	TRBD1	TRBJ1-4	CASSPTYNPGQLNEKLFF
TRBV7-3	TRBD1	TRBJ2-7	CASRRDRGAGYEQYF
TRBV7-3	NA	TRBJ2-7	CASSLSRVNEQYF
TRBV18	TRBD2	TRBJ2-1	CASSPSVASGINEQFF
TRBV30	NA	TRBJ1-3	CAWSGLGQALGGNTIYF
TRBV28	NA	TRBJ2-5	CASSLGQPPKTQYF
TRBV28	TRBD2	TRBJ2-7	CASSPAGTSGTYEQYF
TRBV27	TRBD2	TRBJ2-3	CASSLTQAGVRGTQYF
TRBV7-2	NA	TRBJ2-5	CASSWWTRLRQETQYF
TRBV4-1	TRBD2	TRBJ2-1	CASTPSGTSGYNEQFF
TRBV6-5	TRBD2	TRBJ2-7	CASTARLAGEQYF
TRBV18	NA	TRBJ2-7	CASSPDRNSYEQYF
TRBV6-5	NA	TRBJ1-4	CASSYSASPFDEKLFF
TRBV5-1	NA	TRBJ1-1	CASSLLGEMNTEAFF
TRBV30	NA	TRBJ2-3	CAWDTGTDTQYF
TRBV19	TRBD1	TRBJ1-4	CASSNDLGTGYEKLFF
TRBV7-9	NA	TRBJ1-2	CASSPGWQAIYGYTF
TRBV5-1	TRBD2	TRBJ2-1	CASSLVLSGSSYNEQFF
TRBV5-1	NA	TRBJ1-4	CASSPGSATNEKLFF
TRBV6-1	TRBD2	TRBJ2-2	CASSRLAGPSGELFF
TRBV5-1	NA	TRBJ2-2	CASSGTSNTGELFF
TRBV19	NA	TRBJ1-2	CASNKDDGGYGYTF
TRBV4-1	TRBD2	TRBJ2-3	CASSPGLAGAWADTQYF
TRBV18	NA	TRBJ1-4	CASSLDYRNEKLFF
TRBV7-8	NA	TRBJ2-3	CASSPRVTPQSQYF
TRBV27	NA	TRBJ2-7	CASSPRRDISYEQYF
TRBV9	TRBD1	TRBJ2-1	CASSGGVPTGYGEQFF
TRBV4-2	NA	TRBJ1-5	CASSQDRENQPQHF
TRBV2	TRBD1	TRBJ1-4	CASKDRGREKLFF
TRBV9	TRBD1	TRBJ1-2	CASSVAEGPGQGLHGYTF
TRBV18	NA	TRBJ1-1	CASSSTTALNTEAFF
TRBV27	TRBD1	TRBJ2-7	CASSPPHPGQAYEQYF
TRBV4-1	TRBD2	TRBJ2-2	CASSQEGGRNTGELFF
TRBV7-8	NA	TRBJ1-4	CASSLVFGFRDSSPTNEKLFF
TRBV21-1	NA	TRBJ2-5	CASSLSGLTQYF
TRBV5-1	NA	TRBJ2-5	CASSLVGFQETQYF
TRBV2	TRBD1	TRBJ1-2	CASSFGTGNYGYTF
TRBV28	TRBD1	TRBJ2-1	CASMVLGTGGHDEQFF
TRBV28	NA	TRBJ2-5	CASSPHTSPERETQYF
TRBV11-2	TRBD2	TRBJ2-7	CASSSLGGGSSYEQYF
TRBV5-4	NA	TRBJ2-2	CASSRGNTGELFF
TRBV11-2	NA	TRBJ2-5	CASSSLGETQYF